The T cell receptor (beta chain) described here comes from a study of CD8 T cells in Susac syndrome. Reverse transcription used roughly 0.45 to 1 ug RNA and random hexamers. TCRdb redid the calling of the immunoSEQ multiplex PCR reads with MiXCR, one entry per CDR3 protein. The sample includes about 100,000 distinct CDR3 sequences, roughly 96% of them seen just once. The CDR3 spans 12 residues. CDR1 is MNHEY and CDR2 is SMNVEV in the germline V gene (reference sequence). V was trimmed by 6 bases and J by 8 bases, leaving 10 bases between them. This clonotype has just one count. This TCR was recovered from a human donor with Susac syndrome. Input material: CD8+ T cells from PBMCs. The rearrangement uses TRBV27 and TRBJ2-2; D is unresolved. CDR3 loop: CASRLMGGELFF. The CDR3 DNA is TGTGCCAGCAGGCTGATGGGGGGGGAGCTGTTTTTT.